This T cell receptor (beta chain) was recovered during a study of T-cell reconstitution after alpha-beta-depleted transplantation in children. Study-wide results and caveats: After transplant, high TCRbeta diversity at day 60 in some patients arose from surviving recipient T cells and thymic progenitors. T-cell numbers and diversity one year post-transplant derived largely from freshly generated T cells. Several hundred rapidly expanded clones from non-depleted graft cells reportedly supplied alpha-beta T cells about two months post-transplant.

Germline values: CDR1 MDHEN, CDR2 SYDVKM. The CDR3 totals 13 residues. V dropped 4 bases and J dropped 5 bases, with 10 bases sitting between them. In its sample, this clonotype was seen many times. Its target is not known. Unique molecular identifiers were built into the TCRbeta library. Via MiXCR, TCRdb re-called the PCR reads, giving one row per CDR3 protein. The sample holds hundreds of thousands of distinct CDR3 sequences; approximately 14% are singletons and the top ten take 0.79%. The chain is built from TRBV28 and TRBJ2-3, with D uncertain. The receptor was derived from a girl aged 2 to 9 with congenital amegakaryocytic thrombocytopenia, due to receive a stem cell transplant. The sample here was PBMCs, taken before TCRalphabeta/CD19-depleted stem cell transplant. Written as DNA, the CDR3 is TGTGCCAGCAGTTGGAAAGGGAAAGATACGCAGTATTTT. Translated, it gives CASSWKGKDTQYF.